This entry concerns a single T cell receptor beta chain. The antigen is undetermined. Systemic immunosuppression or a history of autoimmune disease excluded patients. The V gene's germline CDR1 is MNHEY and CDR2 SVGAGI. This CDR3 contains 14 residues. Trimming pared 7 bases from V and 5 bases from J, leaving 17 bases between. Here immunoSEQ multiplex PCR was the method, and the copy in TCRdb shows in-frame clones only, minus some. The sample has roughly 28,000 clones, roughly 83% seen once. This specimen belongs to a study of OX40 agonist ivuxolimab in advanced cancers. Study observations and caveats: Clones of CD4+ and CD8+ blood T cells grew by week 6 at doses of 0.1 to 3.0 mg/kg. Relatively little clonal expansion, among the lowest observed, appeared in partial responders at 0.1-3.0 mg/kg.

V usage is TRBV6-5 and J usage is TRBJ2-5; D is unresolved. This TCR was sampled from an adult with an advanced solid tumor such as melanoma, head and neck, liver or kidney cancer. The sample in question was CD4+ or CD8+ T cells sorted from blood, obtained in a trial of the OX40 agonist ivuxolimab. In nucleotides, the CDR3 is TGTGCCAGCAAGGACGGCCCCACAAGTGAGACCCAGTACTTC. It is translated as CASKDGPTSETQYF.